This T cell receptor (beta chain) derives from a study of siplizumab effects on memory and regulatory T cells. Findings and limits, study-wide: Naive T cells looked more diverse than memory cells and looked like major alloresponse contributors.

Here immunoSEQ multiplex PCR was the method, and the copy in TCRdb shows in-frame clones only, minus some. The sample consists of some 100,000 clones, about nine tenths of them appearing once. Germline V gene data show CDR1 as MGHDK and CDR2 as SYGVNS. The CDR3 extends over 18 amino acids. Between the trimmed V and J ends, which lost 0 bases and 8 bases, there was a span of 23 bases. Details on this clone: Its target is not known.

V usage is TRBV25-1 and J usage is TRBJ2-1, with a possible D match to TRBD2 (7 bases). The source is a human donor in good health. Some clones in this sample may be carry-over from other donors' samples. Sequencing was carried out using CD4+ T cells sorted from blood. The CDR3 nucleotides read TGTGCCAGCAGTGAATATTTGATCCTCGCGGGAGCAGGGGATGAGCAGTTCTTC. Translation gives CASSEYLILAGAGDEQFF.